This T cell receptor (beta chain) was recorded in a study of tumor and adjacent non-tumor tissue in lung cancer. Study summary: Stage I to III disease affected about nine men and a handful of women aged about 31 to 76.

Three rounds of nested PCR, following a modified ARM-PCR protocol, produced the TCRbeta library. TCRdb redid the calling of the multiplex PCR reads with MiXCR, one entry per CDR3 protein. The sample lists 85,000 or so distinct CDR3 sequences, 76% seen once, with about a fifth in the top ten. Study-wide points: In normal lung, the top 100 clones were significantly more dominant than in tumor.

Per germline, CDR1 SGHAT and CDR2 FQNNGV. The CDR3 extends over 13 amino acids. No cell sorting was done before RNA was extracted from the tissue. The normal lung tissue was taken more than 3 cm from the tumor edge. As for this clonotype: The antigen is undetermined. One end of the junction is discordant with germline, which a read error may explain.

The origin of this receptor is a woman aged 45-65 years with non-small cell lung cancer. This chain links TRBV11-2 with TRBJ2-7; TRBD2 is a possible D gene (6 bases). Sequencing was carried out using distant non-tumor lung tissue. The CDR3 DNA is TGTGCCAGGAGCCCAGGCGGGGTCTGCGAGCAGTATTTC. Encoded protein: CARSPGGVCEQYF.